The clone carrying this T cell receptor beta chain was counted a few times. Its antigen is undetermined. The entry originates in a study of response to subunit inactivated influenza vaccine. TCRdb reprocessed the RT-PCR reads via MiXCR and lists one record per CDR3 protein. The data contain over 450,000 distinct CDR3 sequences, 13% of them singletons. The study's findings and limits: The study's authors posited that every seasonal influenza vaccination enlists few new T cells.

The CDR3 sequence is 15 residues long. With 0 bases removed from V and 0 bases from J, the gap between germline ends came to 9 bases. This sequence joins TRBV12-3 or TRBV12-4 and TRBJ2-7; D ambiguous. This clonotype was obtained from a man aged 45-60 years who received an inactivated influenza vaccine. The source was PBMCs from blood, collected around seven weeks after vaccination. This CDR3 is CASSLALGSSYEQYF. DNA for the CDR3: TGTGCCAGCAGTTTAGCGTTAGGCAGCTCCTACGAGCAGTACTTC.